This T cell receptor (beta chain) was profiled in a study of cytomegalovirus exposure and HLA in healthy donors. General study points: Sequencing likely generated an artifact that appeared as a cluster of highly shared sequence variants. Accurate HLA-A and HLA-B prediction from TCR beta sequences was reported for most subjects. Previous analysis showed most TCR beta V segments were productive about 90% or about 30% of the time.

With 60 Vbeta and 13 Jbeta primers, the PCR was carried out. Method: immunoSEQ multiplex PCR; TCRdb's copy keeps in-frame clones and lacks some. The sample comprises 150,000 to 250,000 clones, around 77% of which are singletons, and approximately 2% rests with the top ten. For this clone: Its antigen is currently unknown.

V lost 4 bases to trimming and J lost 6 bases, with 13 bases between them. This CDR3 has 13 amino acids. Per the germline V gene, CDR1 is SNHLY and CDR2 is FYNNEI. Sequences were obtained from PBMCs. The rearrangement links TRBV2 to TRBJ2-7, with a possible D match to TRBD1 (5 bases). The receptor was derived from a man aged 25 to 45 in good health and CMV-seronegative. This chain's CDR3 is CASSVDSIGEQYF. CDR3 DNA: TGTGCCAGCAGTGTAGACAGCATTGGCGAGCAGTACTTC.